This T cell receptor (beta chain) was documented in a study of cytomegalovirus exposure and HLA in healthy donors. The CDR3 spans 17 residues. Germline values: CDR1 SGHVS, CDR2 FQNEAQ. Trimming shortened V by 4 bases and J by 0 bases, and 17 bases separated the two germline ends. PCR employed 60 Vbeta and 13 Jbeta primers. Data came from immunoSEQ multiplex PCR; TCRdb stores just in-frame clones and leaves some out. The table shows roughly 99,000 clones, with 79% occurring only once. The chain carries TRBV7-8 and TRBJ2-3; TRBD2 is a possible D gene (6 bases). This sequence was found in a male donor in good health and CMV-seropositive. Sequencing was done on a sample of PBMCs. The CDR3 protein is CASSSERGAPSTDTQYF. The CDR3 coding sequence is TGTGCCAGCAGCTCGGAACGCGGGGCCCCTAGCACAGATACGCAGTATTTT.